The clone carrying this TCR beta chain was seen a handful of times. Its antigen is still unknown. The data were taken from a study of response to subunit inactivated influenza vaccine. General study results and limits: Each seasonal influenza vaccination recruits few new T cells, the authors suggested.

Using its own MiXCR run on the RT-PCR reads, TCRdb lists one record per CDR3 protein. The table lists 600,000 to 850,000 distinct CDR3 sequences, 14% of them singletons. This CDR3 comprises 17 residues. The germline gives CDR1 ENHRY, CDR2 SYGVKD. The junction had 3 bases not matched to a gene; V was cut back by 4 bases and J by 0 bases. The sample here was PBMCs from blood, taken 14 to 15 days before vaccination. The chain carries TRBV10-3 and TRBJ2-1; 13 nucleotides align to TRBD2. This sequence was found in a man aged 50 or older who received an inactivated influenza vaccine. The CDR3 sequence is CAISAGTSGTSYNEQFF. The DNA for the CDR3 is TGTGCCATCAGTGCGGGGACTAGCGGGACCTCCTACAATGAGCAGTTCTTC.